A selection of T cell receptor beta chains follows, all from one sample in a study of T-cell reconstitution after alpha-beta-depleted transplantation in children. TCRdb used MiXCR to reprocess the PCR reads, holding one entry per CDR3 protein. The profile shows 150,000 to 250,000 distinct CDR3 sequences, roughly 6.3% of them singletons. Sequenced here: PBMCs, sampled before TCRalphabeta/CD19-depleted stem cell transplant. Receptor source: a girl less than two years old with combined immunodeficiency, due to receive a stem cell transplant. Each CDR3 is given with its conserved first and last residue. D genes are given only for firm matches. The listing skips clone size in some rows; elsewhere it reads once, few, many or a size class.

j_call: TRBJ1-5; cdr3_length: 19; clone_size: few; d_call: NA; v_call: TRBV12-3/TRBV12-4; cdr3_aa: CACCPRGTGRLGSNQPQHF; cdr3_nt: TGTGCCTGCTGTCCCCGAGGTACAGGGCGGCTAGGGAGCAATCAGCCCCAGCATTTT
j_call: TRBJ2-4; cdr3_length: 16; clone_size: few; d_call: TRBD2; v_call: TRBV6-2/TRBV6-3; cdr3_aa: CASRQLAGLAKNIQYF; cdr3_nt: TGTGCCAGCAGACAGCTAGCGGGGTTAGCCAAAAACATTCAGTACTTC
j_call: TRBJ2-2; cdr3_length: 14; clone_size: many; d_call: NA; v_call: TRBV6-2/TRBV6-3; cdr3_aa: CASRQTTKTGELFF; cdr3_nt: TGTGCCAGCAGACAAACAACTAAAACCGGGGAGCTGTTTTTT
j_call: TRBJ2-3; cdr3_length: 13; clone_size: many; d_call: NA; v_call: TRBV20-1; cdr3_aa: CSATGEATDTQYF; cdr3_nt: TGCAGTGCTACGGGAGAGGCGACAGATACGCAGTATTTT
j_call: TRBJ2-7; cdr3_length: 13; clone_size: many; d_call: NA; v_call: TRBV29-1; cdr3_aa: CSVEVGTGYEQYF; cdr3_nt: TGCAGCGTTGAAGTGGGTACGGGCTACGAGCAGTACTTC
j_call: TRBJ2-3; cdr3_length: 18; clone_size: many; d_call: TRBD2; v_call: TRBV9; cdr3_aa: CASSVEGLAGVKTDTQYF; cdr3_nt: TGTGCCAGCAGCGTCGAGGGACTAGCGGGAGTTAAGACAGATACGCAGTATTTT
j_call: TRBJ2-1; cdr3_length: 16; clone_size: many; d_call: NA; v_call: TRBV5-1; cdr3_aa: CASSLAGDLTYNEQFF; cdr3_nt: TGCGCCAGCAGCTTGGCCGGAGACTTGACCTACAATGAGCAGTTCTTC
j_call: TRBJ2-3; cdr3_length: 15; clone_size: NA; d_call: NA; v_call: TRBV12-3/TRBV12-4; cdr3_aa: CASSPRVASTDTQYF; cdr3_nt: TGTGCCAGCAGTCCAAGGGTCGCTAGCACAGATACGCAGTATTTT
j_call: TRBJ2-1; cdr3_length: 15; clone_size: many; d_call: TRBD2; v_call: TRBV20-1; cdr3_aa: CSASWGLAGKNEQFF; cdr3_nt: TGCAGTGCTAGCTGGGGACTAGCGGGGAAAAATGAGCAGTTCTTC
j_call: TRBJ2-7; cdr3_length: 15; clone_size: many; d_call: NA; v_call: TRBV4-2; cdr3_aa: CASSQEGTPLYEQYF; cdr3_nt: TGTGCCAGCAGCCAAGAGGGGACTCCGTTGTACGAGCAGTACTTC
j_call: TRBJ1-5; cdr3_length: 17; clone_size: many; d_call: NA; v_call: TRBV12-3/TRBV12-4; cdr3_aa: CASSLEGDSFSYQPQHF; cdr3_nt: TGTGCCAGCAGTCTAGAGGGCGACAGTTTTAGTTATCAGCCCCAGCATTTT
j_call: TRBJ2-5; cdr3_length: 16; clone_size: many; d_call: NA; v_call: TRBV7-9; cdr3_aa: CASSLAPRELEGTQYF; cdr3_nt: TGTGCCAGCAGCTTAGCCCCACGGGAGTTGGAGGGGACCCAGTACTTC
j_call: TRBJ2-1; cdr3_length: 18; clone_size: many; d_call: TRBD2; v_call: TRBV7-8; cdr3_aa: CASSLGAGLAGGYNEQFF; cdr3_nt: TGTGCCAGCAGCTTAGGAGCGGGACTAGCGGGAGGATACAATGAGCAGTTCTTC
j_call: TRBJ2-7; cdr3_length: 12; clone_size: many; d_call: NA; v_call: TRBV12-3/TRBV12-4; cdr3_aa: CASSFIPYEQYF; cdr3_nt: TGTGCCAGCAGTTTTATACCCTACGAGCAGTACTTC
j_call: TRBJ2-2; cdr3_length: 15; clone_size: many; d_call: NA; v_call: TRBV11-3; cdr3_aa: CASSPQGPNTGELFF; cdr3_nt: TGTGCCAGCAGCCCACAGGGTCCGAACACCGGGGAGCTGTTTTTT
j_call: TRBJ2-1; cdr3_length: 19; clone_size: NA; d_call: TRBD2; v_call: TRBV20-1; cdr3_aa: CSARDRGASGVSSYNEQFF; cdr3_nt: TGCAGTGCTAGAGACCGGGGGGCTAGCGGGGTAAGCTCCTACAATGAGCAGTTCTTC
j_call: TRBJ2-7; cdr3_length: 13; clone_size: many; d_call: NA; v_call: TRBV20-1; cdr3_aa: CSAWPQFIYEQYF; cdr3_nt: TGCAGTGCTTGGCCTCAATTCATATACGAGCAGTACTTC
j_call: TRBJ2-1; cdr3_length: 16; clone_size: many; d_call: TRBD1; v_call: TRBV2; cdr3_aa: CASIPLQGASYNEQFF; cdr3_nt: TGTGCCAGCATCCCTCTACAGGGGGCCTCCTACAATGAGCAGTTCTTC
j_call: TRBJ2-1; cdr3_length: 18; clone_size: many; d_call: TRBD2; v_call: TRBV6-5; cdr3_aa: CASSYQLPPSGPNNEQFF; cdr3_nt: TGTGCCAGCAGTTACCAGCTTCCCCCTAGCGGGCCAAACAATGAGCAGTTCTTC
j_call: TRBJ2-2; cdr3_length: 17; clone_size: many; d_call: NA; v_call: TRBV9; cdr3_aa: CASSTPRGAVNTGELFF; cdr3_nt: TGTGCCAGCAGCACACCCAGAGGGGCGGTGAACACCGGGGAGCTGTTTTTT
j_call: TRBJ1-3; cdr3_length: 13; clone_size: NA; d_call: NA; v_call: TRBV20-1; cdr3_aa: CSVGFGTGNTIYF; cdr3_nt: TGCAGTGTGGGCTTCGGTACTGGAAACACCATATATTTT
j_call: TRBJ1-3; cdr3_length: 18; clone_size: many; d_call: NA; v_call: TRBV11-2; cdr3_aa: CASSLFAGTGSSGNTIYF; cdr3_nt: TGTGCCAGCAGCTTGTTCGCCGGGACGGGAAGCTCTGGAAACACCATATATTTT
j_call: TRBJ2-7; cdr3_length: 15; clone_size: many; d_call: TRBD1; v_call: TRBV15; cdr3_aa: CATSSWDRASYEQYF; cdr3_nt: TGTGCCACCAGCTCCTGGGACAGGGCTTCCTACGAGCAGTACTTC
j_call: TRBJ2-5; cdr3_length: 16; clone_size: many; d_call: TRBD1; v_call: TRBV5-5; cdr3_aa: CASSLVLGTGEETQYF; cdr3_nt: TGTGCCAGCAGCTTGGTATTAGGGACAGGGGAAGAGACCCAGTACTTC
j_call: TRBJ1-2; cdr3_length: 15; clone_size: NA; d_call: TRBD1; v_call: TRBV20-1; cdr3_aa: CSARDREKGNYGYTF; cdr3_nt: TGCAGTGCTAGGGACAGGGAAAAGGGCAACTATGGCTACACCTTC
j_call: TRBJ2-7; cdr3_length: 15; clone_size: many; d_call: NA; v_call: TRBV10-3; cdr3_aa: CAISDGGSGRSEQYF; cdr3_nt: TGTGCCATCAGTGATGGAGGGAGCGGCCGTTCCGAGCAGTACTTC
j_call: TRBJ2-5; cdr3_length: 13; clone_size: few; d_call: NA; v_call: TRBV3-1; cdr3_aa: CASSQENSETQYF; cdr3_nt: TGTGCCAGCAGCCAAGAGAATTCAGAGACCCAGTACTTC
j_call: TRBJ2-1; cdr3_length: 16; clone_size: many; d_call: TRBD2; v_call: TRBV25-1; cdr3_aa: CASSISGGGSYNEQFF; cdr3_nt: TGTGCCAGCAGTATTAGCGGGGGAGGCTCCTACAATGAGCAGTTCTTC
j_call: TRBJ2-3; cdr3_length: 14; clone_size: many; d_call: NA; v_call: TRBV20-1; cdr3_aa: CSASEQESTDTQYF; cdr3_nt: TGCAGTGCAAGCGAACAGGAAAGCACAGATACGCAGTATTTT
j_call: TRBJ2-3; cdr3_length: 16; clone_size: many; d_call: TRBD2; v_call: TRBV5-1; cdr3_aa: CASSLTTSGYTDTQYF; cdr3_nt: TGCGCCAGCAGCTTGACCACTAGCGGATACACAGATACGCAGTATTTT
j_call: TRBJ2-5; cdr3_length: 16; clone_size: many; d_call: TRBD2; v_call: TRBV20-1; cdr3_aa: CSARAWTSGIQETQYF; cdr3_nt: TGCAGTGCTAGAGCATGGACTAGCGGGATCCAAGAGACCCAGTACTTC
j_call: TRBJ2-7; cdr3_length: 11; clone_size: many; d_call: NA; v_call: TRBV28; cdr3_aa: CASSPAGEQYF; cdr3_nt: TGTGCCAGCAGTCCCGCTGGCGAGCAGTACTTC
j_call: TRBJ2-3; cdr3_length: 15; clone_size: many; d_call: NA; v_call: TRBV28; cdr3_aa: CASSFPLRQTDTQYF; cdr3_nt: TGTGCCAGCAGTTTTCCGTTGCGGCAGACAGATACGCAGTATTTT
j_call: TRBJ2-7; cdr3_length: 17; clone_size: many; d_call: TRBD1; v_call: TRBV3-1; cdr3_aa: CASSPHPGTGGVYEQYF; cdr3_nt: TGTGCCAGCAGCCCCCATCCTGGGACAGGTGGCGTCTACGAGCAGTACTTC
j_call: TRBJ2-7; cdr3_length: 14; clone_size: few; d_call: TRBD1; v_call: TRBV18; cdr3_aa: CASSSGTVIYEQYF; cdr3_nt: TGTGCCAGCTCCTCTGGGACAGTCATCTACGAGCAGTACTTC
j_call: TRBJ1-2; cdr3_length: 14; clone_size: NA; d_call: NA; v_call: TRBV4-1; cdr3_aa: CASSQPFNPYGYTF; cdr3_nt: TGCGCCAGCAGCCAACCGTTCAATCCCTATGGCTACACCTTC
j_call: TRBJ2-7; cdr3_length: 12; clone_size: many; d_call: NA; v_call: TRBV4-2; cdr3_aa: CASSHGVGEQYF; cdr3_nt: TGTGCCAGCAGCCACGGGGTGGGGGAGCAGTACTTC
j_call: TRBJ2-1; cdr3_length: 18; clone_size: many; d_call: TRBD2; v_call: TRBV20-1; cdr3_aa: CSARGLAGEGEDYNEQFF; cdr3_nt: TGCAGTGCTAGGGGGCTAGCGGGAGAAGGAGAAGACTACAATGAGCAGTTCTTC
j_call: TRBJ2-7; cdr3_length: 15; clone_size: many; d_call: NA; v_call: TRBV4-3; cdr3_aa: CASSQGGGATYEQYF; cdr3_nt: TGCGCCAGCAGCCAAGGAGGAGGGGCCACCTACGAGCAGTACTTC
j_call: TRBJ2-3; cdr3_length: 12; clone_size: many; d_call: NA; v_call: TRBV9; cdr3_aa: CASSVGGDTQYF; cdr3_nt: TGTGCCAGCAGCGTAGGTGGAGATACGCAGTATTTT
j_call: TRBJ1-3; cdr3_length: 12; clone_size: NA; d_call: NA; v_call: TRBV20-1; cdr3_aa: CRGQDQGNTIYF; cdr3_nt: TGCAGGGGCCAAGATCAGGGAAACACCATATATTTT
j_call: TRBJ2-1; cdr3_length: 14; clone_size: many; d_call: NA; v_call: TRBV7-9; cdr3_aa: CASSRGGSLNEQFF; cdr3_nt: TGTGCCAGCAGCAGGGGGGGGAGTCTGAATGAGCAGTTCTTC
j_call: TRBJ2-2; cdr3_length: 13; clone_size: many; d_call: TRBD2; v_call: TRBV29-1; cdr3_aa: CSVGGRDTGELFF; cdr3_nt: TGCAGCGTGGGAGGGAGGGACACCGGGGAGCTGTTTTTT
j_call: TRBJ2-1; cdr3_length: 16; clone_size: many; d_call: TRBD2; v_call: TRBV12-3/TRBV12-4; cdr3_aa: CASSLAGGMLYNEQFF; cdr3_nt: TGTGCCAGCAGTTTAGCGGGGGGGATGCTCTACAATGAGCAGTTCTTC
j_call: TRBJ2-1; cdr3_length: 16; clone_size: many; d_call: TRBD2; v_call: TRBV4-1; cdr3_aa: CASSQGGLAGENEQFF; cdr3_nt: TGCGCCAGCAGCCAAGGGGGACTAGCGGGAGAAAATGAGCAGTTCTTC
j_call: TRBJ1-5; cdr3_length: 15; clone_size: many; d_call: NA; v_call: TRBV6-2/TRBV6-3; cdr3_aa: CASSYRSDQGQPQHF; cdr3_nt: TGTGCCAGCAGTTATCGTAGCGATCAAGGACAGCCCCAGCATTTT
j_call: TRBJ1-1; cdr3_length: 13; clone_size: many; d_call: NA; v_call: TRBV6-4; cdr3_aa: CASSDSNGGEAFF; cdr3_nt: TGTGCCAGCAGTGACTCGAATGGAGGTGAAGCTTTCTTT
j_call: TRBJ1-1; cdr3_length: 15; clone_size: many; d_call: NA; v_call: TRBV11-3; cdr3_aa: CASSSRQHLNTEAFF; cdr3_nt: TGTGCCAGCAGCTCACGTCAGCATTTGAACACTGAAGCTTTCTTT